This T cell receptor beta chain derives from a study of cytomegalovirus exposure and HLA in healthy donors. Details on this clone: Its antigen remains unknown.

Findings and caveats of the study: For most TCR beta V segments, an earlier analysis put the productive rate at about 87% or about 30% of the time.

Trimming took 0 bases from V and 0 from J, leaving 9 bases between them. This CDR3 contains 16 residues. Germline values: CDR1 MDHEN, CDR2 SYDVKM. The PCR was carried out with 60 Vbeta primers and 13 Jbeta primers. Clones were read by immunoSEQ multiplex PCR, and TCRdb kept only the in-frame ones, dropping some. The repertoire consists of approximately 300,000 clones, with 80% occurring once and the leading ten covering less than 0.4%. The receptor's source is a girl aged 2-10 years in good health and CMV-seronegative. Sample: PBMCs. This sequence joins TRBV28 and TRBJ2-4; no definite D call. As DNA, the CDR3 is TGTGCCAGCAGTTTATGGCTACCGTTAGCCAAAAACATTCAGTACTTC. Residues: CASSLWLPLAKNIQYF. Complete variable domain (other parts from reference TRBV28 and TRBJ2-4): DVKVTQSSRYLVKRTGEKVFLECVQDMDHENMFWYRQDPGLGLRLIYFSYDVKMKEKGDIPEGYSVSREKKERFSLILESASTNQTSMYLCASSLWLPLAKNIQYFGAGTRLSVL.